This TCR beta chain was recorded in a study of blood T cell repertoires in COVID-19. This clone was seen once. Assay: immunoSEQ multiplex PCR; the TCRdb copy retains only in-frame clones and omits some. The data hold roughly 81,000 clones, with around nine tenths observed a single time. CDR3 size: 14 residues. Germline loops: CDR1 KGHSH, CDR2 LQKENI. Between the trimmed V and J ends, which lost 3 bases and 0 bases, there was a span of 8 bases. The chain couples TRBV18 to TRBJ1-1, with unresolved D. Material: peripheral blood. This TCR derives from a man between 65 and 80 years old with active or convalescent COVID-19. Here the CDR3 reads CASSPRQMNTEAFF. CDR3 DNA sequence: TGTGCCAGCTCACCCAGACAAATGAACACTGAAGCTTTCTTT.